This T cell receptor (beta chain) was captured by sequencing in a study of cytomegalovirus exposure and HLA in healthy donors. Study conclusions and caveats: Previously analyzed data showed that most TCR beta V segments were productive at a frequency of about 87% or about 30%. Common viral pathogens seemed, in a later analysis, to connect with several of the most significant clusters. Immune exposure was documented only through CMV serostatus.

PCR was performed using 60 Vbeta and 13 Jbeta primers. Clones were read by immunoSEQ multiplex PCR, and TCRdb kept only the in-frame ones, dropping some. The sample records around 130,000 clones, 60% to 80% being singletons. The CDR3 has 15 amino acids. CDR1 and CDR2 (germline): SGHTS, YDEGEE. V was clipped by 1 base and J by 4 bases, with 9 bases between them. The sample holds a few counts of this clone. What it binds is unknown. This sequence originates from a woman aged 55-70 years in good health and CMV-seronegative. The specimen was PBMCs. The chain carries TRBV5-8 and TRBJ2-6; the D is unclear. In DNA form, the CDR3 reads TGTGCCAGCAGCTTGCCCGAGTCAGGGGCCAACGTCCTGACTTTC. It is translated as CASSLPESGANVLTF.